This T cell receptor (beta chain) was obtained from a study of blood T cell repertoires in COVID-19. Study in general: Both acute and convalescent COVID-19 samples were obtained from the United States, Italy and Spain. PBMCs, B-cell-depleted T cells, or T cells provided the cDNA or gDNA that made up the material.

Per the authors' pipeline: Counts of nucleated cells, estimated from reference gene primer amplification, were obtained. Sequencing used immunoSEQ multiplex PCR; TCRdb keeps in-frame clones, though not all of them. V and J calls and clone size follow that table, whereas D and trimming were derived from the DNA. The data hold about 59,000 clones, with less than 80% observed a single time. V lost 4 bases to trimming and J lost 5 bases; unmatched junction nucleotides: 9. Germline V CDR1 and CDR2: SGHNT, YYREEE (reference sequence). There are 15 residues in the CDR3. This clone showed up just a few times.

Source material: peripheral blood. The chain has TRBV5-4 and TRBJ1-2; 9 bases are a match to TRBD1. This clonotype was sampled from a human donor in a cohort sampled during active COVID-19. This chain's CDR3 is CASSDLSGTGYGYTF. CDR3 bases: TGTGCCAGCAGCGACTTAAGTGGGACAGGGTATGGCTACACCTTC.